This T cell receptor beta chain was obtained from a study of T cell responses to AZD1222 COVID-19 vaccine. Study findings and constraints: Donors were largely white British and mainly female; clonal diversity was possibly underestimated. The number of AZD1222 recipients seropositive at baseline was only 6 or 7. None of the repertoires were sampled until the peak T cell response had passed.

As to this clone: No antigen is known for it.

The assay was immunoSEQ multiplex PCR, and TCRdb's table has in-frame clones only and misses some. Found here are about 180,000 clones, approximately 94% of them singletons; the top ten hold 1.5% to 2%. Germline-derived CDR1 and CDR2 are LNHNV and YYDKDF (reference sequence). V was clipped by 4 bases and J by 3 bases; unmatched bases: 16. The CDR3 runs to 18 residues. The rearrangement uses TRBV15 and TRBJ2-7, with 9 bases fitting TRBD1. The receptor was isolated from an adult who received the AZD1222 COVID-19 vaccine. Material: peripheral blood, obtained 28 days after the second AZD1222 dose. CDR3 sequence: CATSKRNPGTGKFYEQYF. The CDR3 DNA reads TGTGCCACCAGCAAAAGAAACCCAGGGACAGGGAAATTCTACGAGCAGTACTTC.